This TCR beta chain emerged from a study of blood T cell repertoires in COVID-19. The overall study: Samples taken during acute and convalescent COVID-19 were collected in the United States, Italy and Spain. PBMCs, B-cell-depleted T cells, or T cells provided the cDNA or gDNA that made up the material.

V lost 6 bases and J lost 0; bases outside the gene matches: 11. The germline V gene encodes CDR1 SEHNR and CDR2 FQNEAQ (reference sequence). The CDR3 has 17 amino acids. Two negative PCRs, clearance, or symptom resolution characterized the recovered Cohort 3 donors. Authors' data handling: Quantification of nucleated cells was approximated via reference gene primer amplification. Produced via immunoSEQ multiplex PCR; TCRdb's table is partial and in-frame only. That table is the source of V, J and clone size, and D and trimming were worked out from the DNA. The sample shows roughly 250,000 clones, around 89% of them seen only once.

The V gene is TRBV7-9, the J gene TRBJ2-3; 8 bases align to TRBD2. The sequence came from a woman aged 18-29 years who had recovered from COVID-19. The sequencing sample was made of PBMCs or T cells enriched from blood (not recorded which). The CDR3 DNA is TGTGCCAGCAGGGAACCTGCTAGCGGGTCAAGCACAGATACGCAGTATTTT. Translating it yields CASREPASGSSTDTQYF.